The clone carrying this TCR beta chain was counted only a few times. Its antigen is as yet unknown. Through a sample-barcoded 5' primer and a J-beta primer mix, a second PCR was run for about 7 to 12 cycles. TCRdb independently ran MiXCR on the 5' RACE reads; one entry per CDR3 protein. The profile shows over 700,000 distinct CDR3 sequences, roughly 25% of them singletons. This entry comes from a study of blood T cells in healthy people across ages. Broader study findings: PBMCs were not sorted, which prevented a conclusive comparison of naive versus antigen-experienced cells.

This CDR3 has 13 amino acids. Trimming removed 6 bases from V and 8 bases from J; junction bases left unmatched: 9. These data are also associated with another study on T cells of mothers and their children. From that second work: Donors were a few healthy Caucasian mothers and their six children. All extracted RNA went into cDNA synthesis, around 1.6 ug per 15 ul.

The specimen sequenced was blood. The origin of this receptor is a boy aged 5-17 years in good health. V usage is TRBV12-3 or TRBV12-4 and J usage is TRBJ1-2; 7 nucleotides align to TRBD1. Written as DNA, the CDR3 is TGTGCCAGCAGCCCGACAGGGAGAGACGGCTACACCTTC. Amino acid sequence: CASSPTGRDGYTF.